This entry is about one T cell receptor (beta chain). The CDR3 loop spans 11 amino acids. Trimming took off 6 bases at V and 6 bases at J, with 7 bases between the two ends. The germline V gene has CDR1 LNHDA and CDR2 SQIVND (reference sequence). Produced via immunoSEQ multiplex PCR; TCRdb's table is partial and in-frame only. The repertoire consists of 20,000 to 25,000 clones, with more than 80% occurring once and the leading ten covering more than 30%. The data are from a study of control samples from healthy donors and cancer patients. This chain uses TRBV19 with TRBJ2-3; weak D call: TRBD2 (5 bases). The sequence was collected from a man in his fifties or sixties with head and neck cancer. Sequenced sample: PBMCs. This CDR3 reads CASRREDTQYF. Written as DNA, the CDR3 is TGTGCCAGTAGGAGGGAGGATACGCAGTATTTT.